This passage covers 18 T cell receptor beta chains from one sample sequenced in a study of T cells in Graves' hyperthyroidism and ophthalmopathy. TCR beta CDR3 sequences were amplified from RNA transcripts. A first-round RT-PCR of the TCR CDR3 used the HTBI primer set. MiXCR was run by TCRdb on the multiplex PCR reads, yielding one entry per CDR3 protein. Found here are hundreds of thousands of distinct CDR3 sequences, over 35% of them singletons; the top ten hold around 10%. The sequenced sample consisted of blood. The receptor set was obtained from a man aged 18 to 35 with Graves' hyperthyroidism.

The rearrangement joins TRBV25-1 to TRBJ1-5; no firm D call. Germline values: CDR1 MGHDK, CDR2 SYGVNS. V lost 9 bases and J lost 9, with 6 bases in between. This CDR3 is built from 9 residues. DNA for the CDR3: TGTGCCAGAATAGGGCCCCAGCATTTT. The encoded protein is CARIGPQHF.

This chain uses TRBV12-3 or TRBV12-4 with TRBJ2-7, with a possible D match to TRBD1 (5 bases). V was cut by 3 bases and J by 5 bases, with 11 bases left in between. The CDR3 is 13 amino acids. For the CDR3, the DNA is TGTGCCAGCAGTTTCCTCGACAGCCACGAGCAGTACTTC. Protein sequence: CASSFLDSHEQYF.

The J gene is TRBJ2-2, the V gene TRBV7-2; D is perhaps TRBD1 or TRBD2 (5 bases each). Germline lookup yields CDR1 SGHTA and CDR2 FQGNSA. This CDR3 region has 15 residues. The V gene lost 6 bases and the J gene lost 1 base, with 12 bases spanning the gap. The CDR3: CASSPSGQNTGELFF. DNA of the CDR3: TGTGCCAGCAGTCCCTCGGGGCAGAACACCGGGGAGCTGTTTTTT.

The CDR3 region is CASSETAGTASGNTIYF. As DNA, the CDR3 is TGTGCCAGCAGCGAGACCGCCGGGACAGCCTCTGGAAACACCATATATTTT. The chain recombines TRBV9 with TRBJ1-3; 7 positions match TRBD1. Trimming took 3 bases from V and 0 from J; bases not matched to a gene: 9. Germline CDR1 SGDLS, CDR2 YYNGEE. The length of the CDR3 is 17 residues.

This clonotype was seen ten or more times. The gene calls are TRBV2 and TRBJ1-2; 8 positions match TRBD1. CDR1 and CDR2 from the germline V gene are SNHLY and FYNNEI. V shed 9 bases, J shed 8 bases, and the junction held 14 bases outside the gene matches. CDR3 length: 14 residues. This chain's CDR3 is CASTGGTGLRGYTF. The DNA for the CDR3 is TGTGCCAGTACAGGTGGGACAGGACTCCGCGGCTACACCTTC.

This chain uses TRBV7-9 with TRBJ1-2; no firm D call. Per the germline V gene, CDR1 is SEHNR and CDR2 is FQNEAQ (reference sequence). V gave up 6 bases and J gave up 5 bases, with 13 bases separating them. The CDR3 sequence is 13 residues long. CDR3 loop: CASSPQRDYGYTF. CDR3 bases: TGTGCCAGCAGTCCCCAGCGAGATTATGGCTACACCTTC.

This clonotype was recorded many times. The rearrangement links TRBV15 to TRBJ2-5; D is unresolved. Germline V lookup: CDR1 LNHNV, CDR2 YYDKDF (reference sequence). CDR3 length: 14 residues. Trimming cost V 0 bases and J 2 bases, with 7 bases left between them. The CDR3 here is CATSRDRSQETQYF. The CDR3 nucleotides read TGTGCCACCAGCAGAGACAGGTCACAAGAGACCCAGTACTTC.

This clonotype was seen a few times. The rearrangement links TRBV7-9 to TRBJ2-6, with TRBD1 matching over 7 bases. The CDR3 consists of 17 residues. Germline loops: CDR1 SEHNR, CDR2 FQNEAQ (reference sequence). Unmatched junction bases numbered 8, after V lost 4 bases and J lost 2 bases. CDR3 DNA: TGTGCCAGCAGCTCGGCGACAGGGTGGGCTGGGGCCAACGTCCTGACTTTC. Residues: CASSSATGWAGANVLTF. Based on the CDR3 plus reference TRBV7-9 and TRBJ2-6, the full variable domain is DTGVSQNPRHKITKRGQNVTFRCDPISEHNRLYWYRQTLGQGPEFLTYFQNEAQLEKSRLLSDRFSAERPKGSFSTLEIQRTEQGDSAMYLCASSSATGWAGANVLTFGAGSRLTVL.

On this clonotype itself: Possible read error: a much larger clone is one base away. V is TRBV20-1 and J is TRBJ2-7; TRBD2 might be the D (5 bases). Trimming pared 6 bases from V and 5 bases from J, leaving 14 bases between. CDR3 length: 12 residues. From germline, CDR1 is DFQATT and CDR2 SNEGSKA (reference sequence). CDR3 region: CSAVGSEHEQYF. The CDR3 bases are TGCAGTGCCGTAGGGAGCGAGCACGAGCAGTACTTC.

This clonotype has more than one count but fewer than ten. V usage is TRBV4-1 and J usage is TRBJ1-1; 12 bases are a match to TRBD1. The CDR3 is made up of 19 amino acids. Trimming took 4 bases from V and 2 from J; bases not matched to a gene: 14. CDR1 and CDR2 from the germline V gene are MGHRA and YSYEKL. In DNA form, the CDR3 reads TGCGCCAGCAGCCGTTCCGGGACAGGGGGCTATGCGGGTAACACTGAAGCTTTCTTT. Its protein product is CASSRSGTGGYAGNTEAFF.

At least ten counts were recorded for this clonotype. The CDR3: CAISEGLGTEAFF. As DNA, the CDR3 is TGTGCCATCAGCGAAGGCCTGGGCACTGAAGCTTTCTTT. This chain links TRBV10-3 with TRBJ1-1; no definite D call. V was cut by 6 bases and J by 4 bases, with 12 bases left in between. Looked up from germline, CDR1 is ENHRY and CDR2 is SYGVKD. The CDR3 extends over 13 amino acids.

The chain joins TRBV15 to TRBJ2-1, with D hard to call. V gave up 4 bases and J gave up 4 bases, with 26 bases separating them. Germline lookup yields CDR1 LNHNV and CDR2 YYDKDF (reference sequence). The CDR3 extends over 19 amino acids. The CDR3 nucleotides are TGTGCCACCAGCACAACTACAATGAGCAGTTCGGACCTTTACAATGAGCAGTTCTTC. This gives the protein CATSTTTMSSSDLYNEQFF.

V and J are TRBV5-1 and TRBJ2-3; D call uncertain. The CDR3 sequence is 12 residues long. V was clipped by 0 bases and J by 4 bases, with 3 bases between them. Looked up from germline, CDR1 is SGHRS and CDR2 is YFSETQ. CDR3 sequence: CASSLEADTQYF. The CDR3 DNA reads TGCGCCAGCAGCTTGGAAGCAGATACGCAGTATTTT.

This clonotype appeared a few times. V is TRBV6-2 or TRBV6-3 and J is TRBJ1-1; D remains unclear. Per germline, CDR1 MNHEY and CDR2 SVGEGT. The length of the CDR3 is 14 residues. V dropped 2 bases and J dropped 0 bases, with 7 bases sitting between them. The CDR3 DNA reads TGTGCCAGCAGTTACGACGTGTTGAACACTGAAGCTTTCTTT. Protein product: CASSYDVLNTEAFF.

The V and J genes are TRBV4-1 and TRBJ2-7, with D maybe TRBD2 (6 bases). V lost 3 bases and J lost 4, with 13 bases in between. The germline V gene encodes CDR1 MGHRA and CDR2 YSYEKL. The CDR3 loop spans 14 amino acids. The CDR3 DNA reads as TGCGCCAGCAGCCAGACCGGGAGATCTTACGAGCAGTACTTC. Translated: CASSQTGRSYEQYF.

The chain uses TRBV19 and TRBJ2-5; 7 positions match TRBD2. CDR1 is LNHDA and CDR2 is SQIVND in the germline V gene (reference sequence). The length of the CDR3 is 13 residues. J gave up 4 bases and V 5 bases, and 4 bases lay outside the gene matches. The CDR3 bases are TGTGCCAGTAGTGGGACTACGGGAGAGACCCAGTACTTC. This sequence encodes CASSGTTGETQYF.

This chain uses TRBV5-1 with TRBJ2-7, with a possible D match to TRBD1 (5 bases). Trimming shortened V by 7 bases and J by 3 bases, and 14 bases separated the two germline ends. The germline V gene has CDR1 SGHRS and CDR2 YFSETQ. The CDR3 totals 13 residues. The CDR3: CASSKDNHYEQYF. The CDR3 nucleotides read TGCGCCAGCTCAAAGGACAACCACTACGAGCAGTACTTC.

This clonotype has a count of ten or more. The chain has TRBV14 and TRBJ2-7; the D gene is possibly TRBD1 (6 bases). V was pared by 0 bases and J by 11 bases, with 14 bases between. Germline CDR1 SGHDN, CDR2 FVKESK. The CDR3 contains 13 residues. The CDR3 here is CASSQDLVGDKYF. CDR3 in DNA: TGTGCCAGCAGCCAAGATCTAGTCGGGGACAAGTACTTC.